Listed below are T cell receptor beta chains from one sample, sequenced in a study of cytomegalovirus exposure and HLA in healthy donors. TCRdb's table, derived via immunoSEQ multiplex PCR, lists solely in-frame clones and lacks some. The repertoire includes some 150,000 clones, 60% to 75% of them detected once, and more than 6.5% sits in the top ten. The sequencing sample was made of PBMCs. The receptors here all came from a man between 25 and 39 years old in good health and CMV-seronegative. Each CDR3 is given with its conserved first and last residue. Each record gives: clone size, D gene, V gene, J gene, CDR3 protein, CDR3 DNA. D genes are given only for firm matches. A clone size is listed for some rows: how often the clone was seen (once, few, many), or a class if it is expanded.

-,-,TRBV7-9,TRBJ2-7,CASSPTSGLLQGYF,TGTGCCAGCAGCCCCACGAGCGGTTTGCTACAAGGGTACTTC
-,-,TRBV30,TRBJ1-4,CAWRGGDGTNEKLFF,TGTGCCTGGAGAGGGGGGGACGGAACTAATGAAAAACTGTTTTTT
-,-,TRBV6-1,TRBJ2-7,CASQQGDEQYF,TGTGCCAGTCAACAGGGTGACGAGCAGTACTTC
few,TRBD1,TRBV6-8,TRBJ2-7,CASSPGTEAYEQYF,TGTGCCAGCAGTCCCGGGACAGAAGCCTACGAGCAGTACTTC
-,-,TRBV5-1,TRBJ1-2,CASSLREYYGYTF,TGCGCCAGCAGCCTGAGGGAGTACTATGGCTACACCTTC
-,-,TRBV6-1,TRBJ1-5,CASSEVRVAHNQPQHF,TGTGCCAGCAGTGAGGTGCGGGTAGCTCACAATCAGCCCCAGCATTTT
few,-,TRBV7-8,TRBJ2-3,CASTHSIRTDTQYF,TGTGCCAGCACCCACAGTATCCGCACAGATACGCAGTATTTT
few,TRBD1,TRBV6-5,TRBJ1-5,CASSLLGDRGDQPQHF,TGTGCCAGCAGTTTACTCGGGGACAGGGGGGATCAGCCCCAGCATTTT
-,-,TRBV6-5,TRBJ1-3,CASSYSGVIGNTIYF,TGTGCCAGCAGTTATTCAGGGGTAATAGGAAACACCATATATTTT
few,TRBD2,TRBV7-8,TRBJ2-7,CASSLGVTAGGSYEQYF,TGTGCCAGCAGCTTAGGAGTTACAGCGGGGGGTTCCTACGAGCAGTACTTC
-,TRBD1,TRBV27,TRBJ2-1,CASRRGGTGLFDRNNEQFF,TGTGCCAGCAGGAGGGGGGGGACAGGGTTGTTCGACCGGAACAATGAGCAGTTCTTC
-,-,TRBV6-6,TRBJ2-7,CASSYSTDKYF,TGTGCCAGCAGTTACTCGACAGACAAGTACTTC
-,TRBD2,TRBV30,TRBJ2-3,CAWNIAGAADTQYF,TGTGCCTGGAATATAGCGGGAGCGGCAGATACGCAGTATTTT
-,-,TRBV28,TRBJ2-4,CASSYGTRGNIQYF,TGTGCCAGCAGCTACGGGACTCGGGGAAACATTCAGTACTTC
few,TRBD1,TRBV5-4,TRBJ2-7,CASTQDRDSPYEQYF,TGTGCCAGCACCCAGGATCGGGACAGCCCCTACGAGCAGTACTTC
-,TRBD2,TRBV5-6,TRBJ2-3,CASSLGSGRSQVDTQYF,TGTGCCAGCAGCTTGGGAAGCGGGAGGTCTCAGGTAGATACGCAGTATTTT
-,TRBD2,TRBV6-5,TRBJ2-1,CASVSSGGPRNEQFF,TGTGCCAGCGTGAGTAGCGGGGGGCCAAGAAATGAGCAGTTCTTC
once,TRBD2,TRBV6-4,TRBJ2-3,CASSDVAGGTDTQYF,TGTGCCAGCAGTGACGTAGCGGGAGGGACAGATACGCAGTATTTT
-,TRBD1,TRBV9,TRBJ1-1,CASSANPTGGITEAFF,TGTGCCAGCAGCGCCAATCCCACAGGGGGGATCACTGAAGCTTTCTTT
once,-,TRBV5-1,TRBJ2-7,CASSNGQLRAQYF,TGCGCCAGCAGCAACGGACAGTTACGCGCGCAGTACTTC
-,TRBD1,TRBV2,TRBJ2-5,CAGSADRAAGTQYF,TGTGCCGGCAGTGCGGACAGGGCCGCCGGTACCCAGTACTTC
-,-,TRBV7-8,TRBJ2-5,CASSPLLFSGQETQYF,TGTGCCAGCAGCCCACTACTATTTTCCGGGCAAGAGACCCAGTACTTC
-,-,TRBV5-4,TRBJ2-2,CASSLAGLGELFF,TGTGCCAGCAGCTTGGCCGGGTTAGGGGAGCTGTTTTTT
few,TRBD2,TRBV28,TRBJ2-3,CASSSTWGTSGGAPDTQYF,TGTGCCAGCAGTTCCACTTGGGGGACTAGCGGGGGGGCCCCAGATACGCAGTATTTT
few,-,TRBV7-8,TRBJ2-1,CASSLRGGGQFAYNEQFF,TGTGCCAGCAGCTTAAGGGGAGGGGGGCAGTTCGCCTACAATGAGCAGTTCTTC
-,-,TRBV7-9,TRBJ1-1,CASSQGGTEAFF,TGTGCCAGCAGCCAGGGTGGCACTGAAGCTTTCTTT
-,-,TRBV6-1,TRBJ2-1,CASSEGGGFEQFF,TGTGCCAGCAGTGAAGGAGGAGGATTTGAGCAGTTCTTC
-,-,TRBV6-1,TRBJ1-5,CASSVSSGPQHF,TGTGCCAGCAGTGTTTCCAGTGGGCCCCAGCATTTT
-,TRBD1,TRBV6-5,TRBJ1-3,CASSYSGGGGNTIYF,TGTGCCAGCAGTTACTCAGGGGGCGGTGGAAACACCATATATTTT
once,-,TRBV29-1,TRBJ2-7,CSVGQASYEQYF,TGCAGCGTTGGGCAGGCTTCCTACGAGCAGTACTTC
once,-,TRBV2,TRBJ2-3,CASSPTGPTSTDTQYF,TGTGCCAGCAGTCCCACAGGGCCGACTAGCACAGATACGCAGTATTTT